These 21 T cell receptor beta chains were all obtained from the same sample, sequenced in a study of T-cell reconstitution after alpha-beta-depleted transplantation in children. Molecular barcoding with unique molecular identifiers was used for the TCRbeta library. In TCRdb, the PCR reads were re-called with MiXCR into one record per CDR3 protein. The sample holds fewer than 750,000 distinct CDR3 sequences, around 23% seen once. Sequences were derived from PBMCs, mostly from graft donor cells, sampled 360 days after TCRalphabeta/CD19-depleted stem cell transplant. The receptors stem from a boy in the first two years of life who had a stem cell transplant for acute myeloid leukemia, so the T cells may come from the graft donor.

This clonotype has more than one count but fewer than ten. This chain uses TRBV12-3 or TRBV12-4 with TRBJ2-1, with a possible D match to TRBD2 (6 bases). This CDR3 region has 16 residues. V was trimmed by 0 bases and J by 5 bases, leaving 14 bases between them. The CDR3 coding sequence is TGTGCCAGCAGTTTAGCGTACAAAGTAGCGGACAATGAGCAGTTCTTC. Protein sequence: CASSLAYKVADNEQFF.

This clonotype was found many times. V gene TRBV10-3 combines with J gene TRBJ2-7; D remains ambiguous. This CDR3 has 12 residues. V lost 2 bases and J 2 bases, leaving 4 bases between the germline ends. Germline V gene sequence: CDR1 ENHRY, CDR2 SYGVKD. This chain's CDR3 is CAISEPTYEQYF. DNA of the CDR3: TGTGCCATCAGTGAGCCAACCTACGAGCAGTACTTC.

This clonotype was found many times. The V gene is TRBV27, the J gene TRBJ2-3; 7 bases agree with TRBD1. Looked up from germline, CDR1 is MNHEY and CDR2 is SMNVEV (reference sequence). The CDR3 is 15 amino acids. The J segment lost 6 bases and the V segment lost 9 bases, leaving 15 bases of the junction unmatched. Here the CDR3 DNA reads TGTGCCAGTTCCAAACAAAGGGGGCAGGTTGATACGCAGTATTTT. Translation gives CASSKQRGQVDTQYF.

This clonotype has ten or more counts. V gene TRBV6-5 combines with J gene TRBJ2-7; D assignment may be TRBD1 or TRBD2 (5 bases each). Germline V gene sequence: CDR1 MNHEY, CDR2 SVGAGI. Trimming took 8 bases from V and 5 from J, leaving 16 bases between them. CDR3 length: 13 amino acids. CDR3: CASAARGAHEQYF. CDR3 DNA sequence: TGTGCCAGCGCCGCGCGAGGGGCCCACGAGCAGTACTTC.

This clonotype showed up just a few times. The V and J genes are TRBV12-3 or TRBV12-4 and TRBJ1-5; D is undetermined. The CDR3 extends over 16 amino acids. V was pared by 7 bases and J by 0 bases, with 16 bases between. In DNA form, the CDR3 reads TGTGCCAGCACCCTCACGGTCGGTTATAGCAATCAGCCCCAGCATTTT. Its translation is CASTLTVGYSNQPQHF.

The chain recombines TRBV7-6 with TRBJ2-6; 14 bases are a match to TRBD2. Germline V gene lookup returns CDR1 SGHVS and CDR2 FNYEAQ. The J segment lost 0 bases and the V segment lost 5 bases, leaving 3 bases of the junction unmatched. The CDR3 contains 18 residues. CDR3 nucleotides: TGTGCCAGCAGCCAGACTAGCGGGGGGGGCTCTGGGGCCAACGTCCTGACTTTC. Amino acids: CASSQTSGGGSGANVLTF. The full variable domain, its missing parts supplied by reference TRBV7-6 and TRBJ2-6, is GAGVSQSPRYKVTKRGQDVALRCDPISGHVSLYWYRQALGQGPEFLTYFNYEAQQDKSGLPNDRFSAERPEGSISTLTIQRTEQRDSAMYRCASSQTSGGGSGANVLTFGAGSRLTVL.

The rearrangement joins TRBV18 to TRBJ2-1; 10 bases align to TRBD1. The CDR3 is made up of 13 amino acids. Germline V lookup: CDR1 KGHSH, CDR2 LQKENI. Germline trimming cut 4 bases from V and 8 bases from J; bases unmatched to any gene: 2. Written as DNA, the CDR3 is TGTGCCAGCTCACTTGGGACAGGGGATGAGCAGTTCTTC. As protein: CASSLGTGDEQFF.

This clonotype was recorded at least ten times. V gene TRBV12-3 or TRBV12-4 combines with J gene TRBJ2-7; TRBD1 aligns across 8 bases. This CDR3 region has 15 residues. After removal of 4 bases from V and 4 bases from J, the junction contained 9 bases not matched to a gene. The CDR3 DNA sequence: TGTGCCAGCAGTTCCTCCGGGACAGGACAATACGAGCAGTACTTC. This encodes CASSSSGTGQYEQYF.

This clonotype has more than one count but fewer than ten. The genes are TRBV5-1 and TRBJ2-1; tentatively, D is TRBD1 (6 bases). CDR1 and CDR2 from the germline V gene are SGHRS and YFSETQ. Trimming cost V 5 bases and J 9 bases, with 21 bases left between them. The CDR3 length is 15 residues. The CDR3 sequence is CASSLTRGFRGEQFF. CDR3 nucleotides: TGCGCCAGCAGTTTGACCAGGGGCTTCCGAGGTGAGCAGTTCTTC.

This clonotype was seen only a few times. This chain joins TRBV20-1 and TRBJ2-3; TRBD1 agrees at 7 bases. The CDR3 is 16 amino acids. Trimming took 6 bases from V and 4 from J; bases not matched to a gene: 16. The germline CDR1 and CDR2 sequences are DFQATT and SNEGSKA (reference sequence). The CDR3 loop is CSARRAGTVGADTQYF. CDR3 in DNA: TGCAGTGCCCGACGGGCAGGGACAGTGGGGGCAGATACGCAGTATTTT.

This clonotype came up a few times. The chain carries TRBV15 and TRBJ2-6; D possibly corresponds to TRBD1 (6 bases). Trimming shortened V by 4 bases and J by 3 bases, and 13 bases separated the two germline ends. Germline V gives CDR1 LNHNV, CDR2 YYDKDF (reference sequence). The CDR3 totals 16 residues. For the CDR3, the DNA is TGTGCCACCAGCACCAGGGGTAGAGGTGGGGCCAACGTCCTGACTTTC. The encoded protein is CATSTRGRGGANVLTF.

In this sample, this clonotype turned up a few times. The rearrangement uses TRBV20-1 and TRBJ2-7; possibly TRBD2 for D (6 bases). Germline V CDR1 and CDR2: DFQATT, SNEGSKA (reference sequence). CDR3 length: 14 residues. Trimming removed 3 bases from V and 5 bases from J, with 17 bases in between. For the CDR3, the DNA is TGCAGTGCTAGTCGGGGGAATAGGGCTAACGAGCAGTACGTC. Residues: CSASRGNRANEQYV.

The rearrangement joins TRBV6-5 to TRBJ2-7; the D gene could be TRBD1 or TRBD2 (5 bases each). CDR1 and CDR2 (germline): MNHEY, SVGAGI. CDR3 length: 15 residues. Trimming took off 0 bases at V and 1 base at J, with 10 bases between the two ends. This chain's CDR3 is CASSYSGDHSYEQYF. In nucleotides, the CDR3 is TGTGCCAGCAGTTACTCGGGGGATCATTCCTACGAGCAGTACTTC.

This clonotype has only a few counts. This chain joins TRBV20-1 and TRBJ1-3; D possibly corresponds to TRBD1 (5 bases). The CDR3 is 12 amino acids. V was cut by 7 bases and J by 2 bases, with 9 bases left in between. Germline V gene data show CDR1 as DFQATT and CDR2 as SNEGSKA (reference sequence). This CDR3 is CSVAGPGNTIYF. The CDR3 region has the DNA TGCAGTGTGGCGGGGCCTGGAAACACCATATATTTT.

This clonotype has just a few counts. The rearrangement uses TRBV4-3 and TRBJ2-2; possible D gene TRBD1, 5 bases. The germline V gene has CDR1 LGHNA and CDR2 YSLEER. Trimming cost V 0 bases and J 8 bases, with 16 bases left between them. There are 16 residues in the CDR3. CDR3 loop: CASSQDFDSSSGELFF. CDR3 sequence (DNA): TGCGCCAGCAGCCAAGATTTTGACAGCTCGTCGGGGGAGCTGTTTTTT.

This clonotype was found a few times. The chain couples TRBV6-5 to TRBJ2-5, with D unresolved. The CDR3 extends over 14 amino acids. V lost 4 bases to trimming and J lost 6 bases, with 15 bases between them. Germline V CDR1 and CDR2: MNHEY, SVGAGI. The CDR3 region has the DNA TGTGCCAGCAGTTCACTCGGTATCCAGAAGACCCAGTACTTC. Translated, it gives CASSSLGIQKTQYF.

This clonotype turned up a few times. The chain has TRBV2 and TRBJ2-7, with a possible D match to TRBD2 (5 bases). The V gene lost 1 base and the J gene lost 5 bases, with 9 bases spanning the gap. CDR3 length: 13 residues. Germline CDR1 reads SNHLY; CDR2 reads FYNNEI. As DNA, the CDR3 is TGTGCCAGCAGTGAAGGGGAGAGGGACGAGCAGTACGTC. It yields the protein CASSEGERDEQYV.

V usage is TRBV5-1 and J usage is TRBJ2-5; weak D call: TRBD1 (5 bases). V gave up 5 bases and J gave up 5 bases, with 16 bases separating them. Germline CDR1 and CDR2: SGHRS and YFSETQ. There are 14 residues in the CDR3. The CDR3 spells CASSSDRGVETQYF. The CDR3 coding sequence is TGCGCCAGCAGTTCAGACAGAGGAGTTGAGACCCAGTACTTC.

In its sample, this clonotype was seen many times. The V gene is TRBV25-1, the J gene TRBJ2-5; no firm D call. CDR3 length: 12 residues. In germline, CDR1 is MGHDK, CDR2 SYGVNS. V lost 4 bases and J lost 0, with 3 bases in between. The CDR3 DNA sequence: TGTGCCAGCAGTGCTTACCAAGAGACCCAGTACTTC. The encoded protein is CASSAYQETQYF. The whole variable domain, remainder taken from reference TRBV25-1 and TRBJ2-5, is EADIYQTPRYLVIGTGKKITLECSQTMGHDKMYWYQQDPGMELHLIHYSYGVNSTEKGDLSSESTVSRIRTEHFPLTLESARPSHTSQYLCASSAYQETQYFGPGTRLLVL.

A few counts support this clonotype. This chain links TRBV6-5 with TRBJ2-3; no firm D call. Trimming took off 5 bases at V and 4 bases at J, with 19 bases between the two ends. Germline CDR1 and CDR2: MNHEY and SVGAGI. This CDR3 comprises 16 residues. CDR3 loop: CASSHTRGRAPDTQYF. The CDR3 DNA reads TGTGCCAGCAGTCACACCCGCGGACGGGCCCCAGATACGCAGTATTTT.

This clonotype was counted only a few times. The chain has TRBV20-1 and TRBJ2-1; unclear D gene. Trimming removed 4 bases at V and 5 bases at J, with 9 bases between. The CDR3 loop spans 12 amino acids. Germline V gene data show CDR1 as DFQATT and CDR2 as SNEGSKA (reference sequence). As DNA, the CDR3 is TGCAGTGCTACTTGCCGACACAATGAGCAGTTCTTC. It translates to CSATCRHNEQFF.